Listed here is a single T cell receptor (beta chain). The target antigen is unknown. These data originate in a study of OX40 agonist ivuxolimab in advanced cancers. On the study more broadly: Antecedent anti-PD-1, anti-PD-L1 or anti-CTLA-4 therapy was permissible, with around 40% having received some. Overall study findings and caveats: Expanded peripheral T-cell antigen specificity went undetermined. Expanded clones belonging to CD8+ T cells outnumbered, on average, those of CD4+.

TCRdb's copy holds only in-frame clones and misses some; the assay was immunoSEQ multiplex PCR. Of 55,000 to 90,000 clones listed, roughly 80% were seen once; the top ten hold approximately 1%. This TCR came from an adult with an advanced solid tumor such as melanoma, head and neck, liver or kidney cancer. The source was CD4+ or CD8+ T cells sorted from blood, collected in a trial of the OX40 agonist ivuxolimab.

This CDR3 is CASSQGAGQGYEQYF. For the CDR3, the DNA is TGCGCCAGCAGCCAAGGGGCCGGACAGGGCTACGAGCAGTACTTC. This rearrangement joins TRBV4-1 to TRBJ2-7; 8 nucleotides line up with TRBD1. There are 15 residues in the CDR3. Germline-derived CDR1 and CDR2 are MGHRA and YSYEKL. V lost 1 base and J lost 3; bases outside the gene matches: 5.